The T cell receptor (beta chain) under discussion was sequenced for a study of cytomegalovirus exposure and HLA in healthy donors. 13 Jbeta primers and 60 Vbeta primers were used for the PCR. The protocol was immunoSEQ multiplex PCR, while the TCRdb copy is restricted to in-frame clones and leaves out a portion. The sample lists about 110,000 clones, 76% occurring once. Germline V lookup: CDR1 KGHSH, CDR2 LQKENI. J gave up 6 bases and V 6 bases, and 5 bases lay outside the gene matches. The CDR3 sequence is 13 residues long. This sequence originates from a man in his forties in good health and CMV-seropositive. What was sequenced was PBMCs. The rearrangement joins TRBV18 to TRBJ1-5; 7 bases agree with TRBD1. In DNA form, the CDR3 reads TGTGCCAGCTCCGACAGGGTCCTTCAGCCCCAGCATTTT. Its protein product is CASSDRVLQPQHF.